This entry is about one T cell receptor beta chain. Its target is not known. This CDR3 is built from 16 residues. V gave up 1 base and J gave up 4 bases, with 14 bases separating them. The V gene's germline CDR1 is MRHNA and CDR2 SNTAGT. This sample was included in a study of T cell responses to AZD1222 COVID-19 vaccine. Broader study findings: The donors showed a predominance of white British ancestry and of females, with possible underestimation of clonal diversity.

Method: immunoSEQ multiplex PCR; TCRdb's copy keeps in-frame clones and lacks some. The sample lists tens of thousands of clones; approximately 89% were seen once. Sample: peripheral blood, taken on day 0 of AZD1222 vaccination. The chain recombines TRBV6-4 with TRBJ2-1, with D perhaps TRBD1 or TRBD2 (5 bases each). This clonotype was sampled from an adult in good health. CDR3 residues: CASSDLGGRTYNEQFF. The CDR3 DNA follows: TGTGCCAGCAGTGACTTAGGAGGAAGGACATACAATGAGCAGTTCTTC.